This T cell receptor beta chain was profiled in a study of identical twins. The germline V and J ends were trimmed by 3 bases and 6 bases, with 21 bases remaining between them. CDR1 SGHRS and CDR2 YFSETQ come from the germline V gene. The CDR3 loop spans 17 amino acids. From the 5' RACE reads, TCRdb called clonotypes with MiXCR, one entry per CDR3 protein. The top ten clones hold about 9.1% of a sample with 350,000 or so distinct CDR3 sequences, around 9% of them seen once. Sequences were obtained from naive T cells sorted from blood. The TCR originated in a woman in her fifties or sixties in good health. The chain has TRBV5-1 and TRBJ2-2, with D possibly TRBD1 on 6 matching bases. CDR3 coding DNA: TGCGCCAGCAGCTCGCCGCAGGGGATCCGGGGTCCCGGGGAGCTGTTTTTT. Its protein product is CASSSPQGIRGPGELFF.